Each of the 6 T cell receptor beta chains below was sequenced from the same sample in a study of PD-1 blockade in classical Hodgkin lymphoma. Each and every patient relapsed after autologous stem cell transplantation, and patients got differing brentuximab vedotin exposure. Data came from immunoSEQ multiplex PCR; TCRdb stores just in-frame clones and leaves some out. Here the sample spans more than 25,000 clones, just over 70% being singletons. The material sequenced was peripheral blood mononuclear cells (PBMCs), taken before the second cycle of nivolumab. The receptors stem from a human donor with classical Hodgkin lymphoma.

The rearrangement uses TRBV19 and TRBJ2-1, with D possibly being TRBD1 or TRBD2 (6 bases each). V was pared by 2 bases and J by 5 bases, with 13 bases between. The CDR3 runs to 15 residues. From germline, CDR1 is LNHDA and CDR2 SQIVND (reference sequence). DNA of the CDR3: TGTGCCAGTAGTATATCGGGGGCGGTGAACAATGAGCAGTTCTTC. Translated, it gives CASSISGAVNNEQFF.

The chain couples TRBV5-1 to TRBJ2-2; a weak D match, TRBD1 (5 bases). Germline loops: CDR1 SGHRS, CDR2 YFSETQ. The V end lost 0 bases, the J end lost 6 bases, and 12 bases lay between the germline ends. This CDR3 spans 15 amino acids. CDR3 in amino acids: CASSLGSAGPGELFF. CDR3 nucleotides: TGCGCCAGCAGCTTGGGATCGGCAGGGCCCGGGGAGCTGTTTTTT.

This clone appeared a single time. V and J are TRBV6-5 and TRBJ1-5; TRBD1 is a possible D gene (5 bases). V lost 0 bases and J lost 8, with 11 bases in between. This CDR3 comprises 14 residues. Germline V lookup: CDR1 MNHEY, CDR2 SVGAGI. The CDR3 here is CASSYSQGLEPQHF. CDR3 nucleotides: TGTGCCAGCAGTTACTCGCAGGGACTCGAGCCCCAGCATTTT.

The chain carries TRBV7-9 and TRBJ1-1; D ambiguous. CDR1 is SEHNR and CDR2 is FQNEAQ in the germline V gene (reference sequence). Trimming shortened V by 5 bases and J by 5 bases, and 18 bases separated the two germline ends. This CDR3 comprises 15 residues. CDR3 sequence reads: CASSLRLPGVTEAFF. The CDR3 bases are TGTGCCAGCAGCCTACGTCTACCCGGGGTGACTGAAGCTTTCTTT. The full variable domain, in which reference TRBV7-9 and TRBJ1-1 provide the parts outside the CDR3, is DTGVSQNPRHKITKRGQNVTFRCDPISEHNRLYWYRQTLGQGPEFLTYFQNEAQLEKSRLLSDRFSAERPKGSFSTLEIQRTEQGDSAMYLCASSLRLPGVTEAFFGQGTRLTVV.

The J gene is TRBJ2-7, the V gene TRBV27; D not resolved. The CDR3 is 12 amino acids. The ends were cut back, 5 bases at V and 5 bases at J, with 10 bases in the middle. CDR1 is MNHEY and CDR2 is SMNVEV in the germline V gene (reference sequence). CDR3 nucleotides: TGTGCCAGCAGTCTCTCCCGCGACGAGCAGTACTTC. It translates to CASSLSRDEQYF.

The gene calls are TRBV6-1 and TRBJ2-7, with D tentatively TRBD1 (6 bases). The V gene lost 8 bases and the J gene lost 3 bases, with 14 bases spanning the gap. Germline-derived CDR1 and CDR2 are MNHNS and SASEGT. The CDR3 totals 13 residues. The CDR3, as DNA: TGTGCCAGCGGGGGCGGTGACATCTACGAGCAGTACTTC. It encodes CASGGGDIYEQYF.